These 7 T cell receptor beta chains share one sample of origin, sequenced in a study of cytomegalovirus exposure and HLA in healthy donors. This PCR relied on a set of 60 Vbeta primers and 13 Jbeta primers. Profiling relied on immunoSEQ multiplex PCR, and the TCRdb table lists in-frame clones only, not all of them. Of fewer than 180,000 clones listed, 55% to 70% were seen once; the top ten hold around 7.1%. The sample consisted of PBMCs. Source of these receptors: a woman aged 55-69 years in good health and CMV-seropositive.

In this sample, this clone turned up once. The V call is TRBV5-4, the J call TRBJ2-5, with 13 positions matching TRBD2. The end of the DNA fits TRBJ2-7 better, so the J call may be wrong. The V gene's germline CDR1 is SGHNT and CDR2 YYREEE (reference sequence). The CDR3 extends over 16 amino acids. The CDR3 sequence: CASSPSGLAGAGEQYF. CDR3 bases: TGTGCCAGCAGCCCCTCAGGACTAGCGGGAGCAGGCGAGCAGTACTTC.

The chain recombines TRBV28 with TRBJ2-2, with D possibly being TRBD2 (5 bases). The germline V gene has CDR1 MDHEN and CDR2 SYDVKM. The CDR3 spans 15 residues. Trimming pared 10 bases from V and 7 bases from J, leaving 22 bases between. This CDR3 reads CAISSEGEDFGELFF. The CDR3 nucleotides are TGTGCCATCTCCAGTGAGGGAGAGGACTTCGGGGAGCTGTTTTTT.

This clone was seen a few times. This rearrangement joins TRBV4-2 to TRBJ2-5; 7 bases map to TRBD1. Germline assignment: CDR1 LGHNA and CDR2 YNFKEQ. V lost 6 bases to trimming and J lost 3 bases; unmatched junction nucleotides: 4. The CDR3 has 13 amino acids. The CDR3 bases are TGTGCCAGCAGTAAGGACAGGAAAGAGACCCAGTACTTC. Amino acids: CASSKDRKETQYF.

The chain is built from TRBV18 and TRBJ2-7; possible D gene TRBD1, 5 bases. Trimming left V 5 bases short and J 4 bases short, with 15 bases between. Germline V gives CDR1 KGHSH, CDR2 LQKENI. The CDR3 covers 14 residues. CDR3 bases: TGTGCCAGCTCAAAGCCGGACAATGGGTACGAGCAGTACTTC. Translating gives CASSKPDNGYEQYF.

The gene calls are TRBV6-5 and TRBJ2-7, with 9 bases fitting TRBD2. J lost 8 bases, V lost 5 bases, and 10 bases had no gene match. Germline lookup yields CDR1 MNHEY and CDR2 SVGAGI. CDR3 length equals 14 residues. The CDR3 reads CASSTPGLAFKQYF. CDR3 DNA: TGTGCCAGCAGTACCCCGGGACTAGCTTTCAAGCAGTACTTC.

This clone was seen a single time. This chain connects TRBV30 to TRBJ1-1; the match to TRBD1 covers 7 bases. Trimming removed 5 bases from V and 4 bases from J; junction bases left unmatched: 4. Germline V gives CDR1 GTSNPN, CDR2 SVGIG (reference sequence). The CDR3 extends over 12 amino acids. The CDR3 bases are TGTGCCTGGGGGGGACAGTTCACTGAAGCTTTCTTT. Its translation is CAWGGQFTEAFF.

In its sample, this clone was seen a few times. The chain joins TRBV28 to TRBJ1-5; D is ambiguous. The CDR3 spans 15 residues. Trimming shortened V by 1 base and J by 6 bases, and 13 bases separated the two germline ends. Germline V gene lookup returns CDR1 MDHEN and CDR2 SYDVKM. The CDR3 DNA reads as TGTGCCAGCAGTTTATCTCGAGGTGTAAGTCAGCCCCAGCATTTT. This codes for CASSLSRGVSQPQHF.